This is a list of T cell receptor beta chains from one sample in a study of blood T cell repertoires in COVID-19. Method: immunoSEQ multiplex PCR; TCRdb's copy keeps in-frame clones and lacks some. The sample lists about 200,000 clones, 75% to 85% occurring once. The specimen was peripheral blood. The origin of the receptors is a human donor in a cohort sampled during active COVID-19. CDR3s include the opening cysteine and the closing phenylalanine or tryptophan. The order of the fields is J gene, D gene, clone size, V gene, CDR3 protein, CDR3 DNA. A D gene is named only where the DNA matches it firmly. The size field is filled for only some rows; it gives once, few, many or a size class.

TRBJ2-7	.	.	TRBV15	CATSREQGPYEQYF	TGTGCCACCAGCAGAGAACAGGGTCCGTACGAGCAGTACTTC
TRBJ1-5	.	.	TRBV28	CASSLEQGINQPQHF	TGTGCCAGCAGTTTGGAGCAGGGTATAAATCAGCCCCAGCATTTT
TRBJ2-3	.	.	TRBV7-8	CASSSRGWTDTQYF	TGTGCCAGCAGCTCTCGCGGATGGACAGATACGCAGTATTTT
TRBJ2-7	TRBD1	.	TRBV6-5	CASTADRYEQYF	TGTGCCAGCACGGCGGACAGGTACGAGCAGTACTTC
TRBJ2-3	.	.	TRBV24-1	CATSVGGTRSTDTQYF	TGTGCCACCAGTGTTGGGGGCACCCGCTCCACAGATACGCAGTATTTT
TRBJ1-5	.	.	TRBV6-2/TRBV6-3	CASSSPRSGETQPQHF	TGTGCCAGCAGTTCGCCCCGATCAGGGGAAACTCAGCCCCAGCATTTT
TRBJ1-1	.	.	TRBV2	CASRGGDNMNTEAFF	TGTGCCAGCAGGGGAGGGGACAACATGAACACTGAAGCTTTCTTT
TRBJ1-1	.	.	TRBV5-6	CASSLDFGGPTEAFF	TGTGCCAGCAGCTTGGACTTTGGAGGGCCCACTGAAGCTTTCTTT
TRBJ1-5	.	.	TRBV3-1/TRBV3-2	CASSRTDNQPQHF	TGTGCCAGCAGTCGGACAGATAATCAGCCCCAGCATTTT
TRBJ2-1	TRBD1	.	TRBV28	CASSPLRAETGNEQFF	TGTGCCAGCAGCCCTCTTCGGGCGGAGACAGGGAATGAGCAGTTCTTC
TRBJ1-5	TRBD1	.	TRBV28	CASSSRTGRSNQPQHF	TGTGCCAGCAGTTCCCGGACAGGGCGCAGCAATCAGCCCCAGCATTTT
TRBJ2-1	.	.	TRBV28	CASSSRSSYNEQFF	TGTGCCAGCAGTTCTCGTAGCTCCTACAATGAGCAGTTCTTC
TRBJ2-7	TRBD1	.	TRBV5-1	CASSNPGTGAYEQYF	TGCGCCAGCAGTAATCCCGGGACAGGGGCCTACGAGCAGTACTTC
TRBJ1-6	.	.	TRBV7-9	CASSWGGEVGSPLHF	TGTGCCAGCAGCTGGGGCGGGGAAGTGGGCTCACCCCTCCACTTT
TRBJ1-3	.	.	TRBV18	CASSRRGGSGNTIYF	TGTGCCAGCTCCCGGAGAGGGGGCTCTGGAAACACCATATATTTT
TRBJ2-1	.	.	TRBV3-1/TRBV3-2	CASSQKGLNGFF	TGTGCCAGCAGCCAAAAGGGACTCAATGGGTTCTTC
TRBJ2-1	.	few	TRBV2	CASSANAGVQQFF	TGTGCCAGCAGTGCGAACGCCGGGGTCCAGCAGTTCTTC
TRBJ2-1	TRBD1	.	TRBV18	CASSPNGQGGDEQFF	TGTGCCAGCTCACCTAATGGACAGGGGGGCGATGAGCAGTTCTTC
TRBJ1-4	TRBD1	.	TRBV18	CASSLDRANEKLFF	TGTGCCAGCTCTCTGGACAGGGCTAATGAAAAACTGTTTTTT
TRBJ2-5	.	.	TRBV7-9	CASSSAGQRLQETQYF	TGTGCCAGCAGCTCTGCTGGACAGCGACTGCAAGAGACCCAGTACTTC
TRBJ2-1	TRBD2	.	TRBV27	CASTVAGDHNEQFF	TGTGCCAGCACCGTAGCGGGAGACCACAATGAGCAGTTCTTC
TRBJ2-2	.	.	TRBV6-2/TRBV6-3	CASSHPRGYTGELFF	TGTGCCAGCAGTCACCCTCGGGGATACACCGGGGAGCTGTTTTTT
TRBJ1-3	TRBD1	.	TRBV6-5	CASSRDRGLNTIYF	TGTGCCAGCAGCAGGGACAGGGGATTAAACACCATATATTTT
TRBJ1-2	.	.	TRBV6-2/TRBV6-3	CASSQAKRGIRGYTF	TGTGCCAGCAGCCAAGCCAAGCGGGGAATACGGGGCTACACCTTC
TRBJ2-6	TRBD1	.	TRBV5-1	CASSTAPGQASGANVLTF	TGCGCCAGCAGCACCGCCCCCGGACAGGCCTCTGGGGCCAACGTCCTGACTTTC
TRBJ1-4	TRBD1	.	TRBV5-1	CASRGQGAITNEKLFF	TGCGCCAGCAGGGGACAGGGGGCTATAACTAATGAAAAACTGTTTTTT
TRBJ2-3	TRBD1	.	TRBV7-2	CASNNRGADTQYF	TGTGCCAGCAATAACAGGGGAGCAGATACGCAGTATTTT
TRBJ1-1	.	.	TRBV3-1/TRBV3-2	CASSQEGGLTEAFF	TGTGCCAGCAGCCAAGAAGGAGGGCTCACTGAAGCTTTCTTT
TRBJ1-2	.	.	TRBV15	CATSAPWGGGGYTF	TGTGCCACCAGCGCTCCCTGGGGGGGTGGTGGCTACACCTTC
TRBJ2-7	.	.	TRBV6-5	CASIASRPGEQYF	TGTGCCAGCATAGCTAGCCGGCCCGGGGAGCAGTACTTC
TRBJ2-7	TRBD1	.	TRBV4-1	CASSSGTGIFEQYF	TGCGCCAGCAGCTCCGGGACAGGGATATTCGAGCAGTACTTC
TRBJ2-2	TRBD2	.	TRBV28	CASSQIAGRTGELFF	TGTGCCAGCAGCCAGATAGCGGGACGAACCGGGGAGCTGTTTTTT
TRBJ1-5	.	.	TRBV2	CASSPAFEDQPQHF	TGTGCCAGCAGCCCCGCGTTTGAGGATCAGCCCCAGCATTTT
TRBJ1-1	.	.	TRBV5-4	CASRPDEEFSLGEAFF	TGTGCCAGCAGACCCGATGAGGAGTTTTCCCTTGGGGAAGCTTTCTTT
TRBJ2-3	.	.	TRBV7-2	CASSLVLARADTQYF	TGTGCCAGCAGCTTAGTGCTAGCGCGGGCAGATACGCAGTATTTT
TRBJ2-7	.	.	TRBV11-2	CASSLDLSTDEQYF	TGTGCCAGCAGCTTAGATCTTAGTACAGACGAGCAGTACTTC
TRBJ1-4	.	.	TRBV6-5	CASSYAPGGGREKLFF	TGTGCCAGCAGTTACGCCCCGGGGGGAGGGAGGGAAAAACTGTTTTTT
TRBJ1-1	TRBD1	.	TRBV6-2/TRBV6-3	CASSFVPGQGWNTEAFF	TGTGCCAGCAGTTTCGTCCCGGGACAGGGATGGAACACTGAAGCTTTCTTT
TRBJ1-3	TRBD1	once	TRBV30	CAWSRQGAYTIYF	TGTGCCTGGAGTAGACAGGGGGCATACACCATATATTTT
TRBJ1-2	TRBD1	many	TRBV27	CASSLGGQGNYGYTF	TGTGCCAGCAGCCTAGGAGGACAGGGGAACTATGGCTACACCTTC
TRBJ1-2	.	once	TRBV19	CASTESGTGNYGYTF	TGTGCCAGTACCGAATCAGGGACTGGGAACTATGGCTACACCTTC
TRBJ2-7	TRBD1	.	TRBV6-5	CASKGTGAYEQYF	TGTGCCAGCAAAGGGACAGGGGCCTACGAGCAGTACTTC
TRBJ1-5	TRBD1	once	TRBV27	CASRRGRDQPQHF	TGTGCCAGCCGCAGGGGGCGCGATCAGCCCCAGCATTTT
TRBJ2-2	.	.	TRBV19	CVRRDTGELFF	TGTGTCCGACGGGACACCGGGGAGCTGTTTTTT